This paragraph reports one TCR beta chain. TCRdb's table, derived via immunoSEQ multiplex PCR, lists solely in-frame clones and lacks some. Of 53,000 or so clones in the sample, 65% to 85% were seen once. The CDR3 contains 14 residues. In germline, CDR1 is SGHAT, CDR2 FQNNGV. Between the trimmed V and J ends, which lost 4 bases and 0 bases, there was a span of 6 bases. These data come from a study of T cell responses to AZD1222 COVID-19 vaccine. This clonotype was obtained from an adult in good health. The sample in question was peripheral blood, obtained on day 0 of AZD1222 vaccination. This rearrangement joins TRBV11-2 to TRBJ1-4; D unresolved. The CDR3 region has the DNA TGTGCCAGCAGCTCGTGGGCAACTAATGAAAAACTGTTTTTT. Protein product: CASSSWATNEKLFF.